These 24 T cell receptor beta chains share one sample of origin, sequenced in a study of human T cells and chemical hapten exposure. TCRdb re-analysed the RACE reads in MiXCR, keeping a single row per CDR3 protein. The table includes about 350,000 distinct CDR3 sequences, around 6% detected once. Time point indicated: patch test 2, 6 weeks after DPC sensitization. Treatment denoted: therapeutic diphenylcyclopropenone sensitization with weekly scalp DPC. This specimen was whole blood, taken in connection with sensitization to the hapten diphenylcyclopropenone (DPC). The receptors shown here come from a woman between 18 and 29 years old with alopecia areata. Some clones in this sample may be carry-over from other donors' samples.

This clonotype occurred many times. The V call is TRBV7-9, the J call TRBJ1-2; tentative D call: TRBD1 (5 bases). V lost 9 bases to trimming and J lost 0 bases, with 17 bases between them. The germline CDR1 and CDR2 sequences are SEHNR and FQNEAQ (reference sequence). The CDR3 length is 15 residues. CDR3 nucleotides: TGTGCCAGTCACCCCGGGGCCTTGCCTAACTATGGCTACACCTTC. Amino acid sequence: CASHPGALPNYGYTF.

This clonotype has only a few counts. The CDR3 spells CASSPTSDTEAFF. For the CDR3, the DNA is TGTGCCAGCAGCCCTACTTCGGACACTGAAGCTTTCTTT. The chain links TRBV6-5 to TRBJ1-1; D remains unclear. The germline gives CDR1 MNHEY, CDR2 SVGAGI. V shed 6 bases and J shed 3 bases, with 11 bases lying between them. The CDR3 is 13 amino acids.

This clonotype has just a few counts. The chain is built from TRBV24-1 and TRBJ2-2; D possibly matches TRBD1 or TRBD2 (5 bases each). The V and J ends lost 5 bases and 3 bases respectively, with 15 bases between them. CDR3 size: 16 residues. The germline V gene has CDR1 KGHDR and CDR2 SFDVKD. The CDR3: CATSAAGRGDTGELFF. DNA of the CDR3: TGTGCCACCAGTGCTGCCGGCCGAGGGGACACCGGGGAGCTGTTTTTT.

This clonotype was seen repeatedly, ten times or more. This chain joins TRBV6-1 and TRBJ2-3; TRBD1 aligns across 7 bases. With 7 bases clipped from V and 2 bases from J, the junction kept 21 bases outside the gene matches. This CDR3 region has 19 residues. Germline V gives CDR1 MNHNS, CDR2 SASEGT. The CDR3: CASTAHGTDRSRATDTQYF. CDR3 nucleotide sequence: TGTGCCAGCACCGCCCACGGGACAGACAGGTCCCGGGCCACAGATACGCAGTATTTT.

This clonotype was counted at least ten times. The chain joins TRBV10-3 to TRBJ1-1; D uncertain. Per the germline V gene, CDR1 is ENHRY and CDR2 is SYGVKD. The CDR3 contains 12 residues. Trimming pared 3 bases from V and 4 bases from J, leaving 6 bases between. CDR3 sequence reads: CAISDVGTEAFF. In DNA, the CDR3 is TGTGCCATCAGTGACGTTGGCACTGAAGCTTTCTTT.

This chain uses TRBV7-6 with TRBJ2-7; TRBD2 matches at 14 bases. Losses at the gene ends were 1 base for V and 9 bases for J; bases not matched to a gene: 2. The CDR3 is 14 amino acids. The germline CDR1 and CDR2 sequences are SGHVS and FNYEAQ. This CDR3 is CASSLGTSGGLQYF. The CDR3 bases are TGTGCCAGCAGCTTAGGGACTAGCGGGGGGTTGCAGTACTTC.

This clonotype has a count of ten or more. The chain combines TRBV12-3 or TRBV12-4 with TRBJ1-5; D not resolved. Trimming cost V 5 bases and J 5 bases, with 19 bases left between them. The CDR3 contains 16 residues. CDR3 nucleotides: TGTGCCAGCAGTCCCAATAGGGCGGAACGAGATCAGCCCCAGCATTTT. Its translation: CASSPNRAERDQPQHF.

The chain employs TRBV7-2 and TRBJ2-1; tentatively, D is TRBD1 (6 bases). The CDR3 extends over 14 amino acids. Per germline, CDR1 SGHTA and CDR2 FQGNSA. Trimming stripped 2 bases from V and 4 bases from J, with 9 bases between. CDR3 region: CASSLWDKYNEQFF. For the CDR3, the DNA is TGTGCCAGCAGCTTATGGGACAAATACAATGAGCAGTTCTTC.

The V gene is TRBV6-2 or TRBV6-3, the J gene TRBJ2-2; maybe TRBD1 (5 bases). Per the germline V gene, CDR1 is MNHEY and CDR2 is SVGEGT. This CDR3 comprises 13 residues. V lost 5 bases and J 7 bases, leaving 11 bases between the germline ends. DNA for the CDR3: TGTGCCAGCAGTACAATCGACAGCGGGGAGCTGTTTTTT. Translating gives CASSTIDSGELFF.

This clonotype was detected many times. The chain carries TRBV14 and TRBJ1-2; no reliable D call. Germline V gene lookup returns CDR1 SGHDN and CDR2 FVKESK. The CDR3 has 13 residues. V lost 5 bases and J 0 bases, leaving 7 bases between the germline ends. The CDR3 reads CASSKAANYGYTF. CDR3 DNA: TGTGCCAGCAGCAAAGCAGCTAACTATGGCTACACCTTC. The full variable domain, with the rest looked up from reference TRBV14 and TRBJ1-2, is EAGVTQFPSHSVIEKGQTVTLRCDPISGHDNLYWYRRVMGKEIKFLLHFVKESKQDESGMPNNRFLAERTGGTYSTLKVQPAELEDSGVYFCASSKAANYGYTFGSGTRLTVV.

This clonotype has at least ten counts. The V and J genes are TRBV7-2 and TRBJ1-5; no clear D. There are 15 residues in the CDR3. CDR1 and CDR2 from the germline V gene are SGHTA and FQGNSA. V lost 2 bases and J 4 bases, leaving 12 bases between the germline ends. The CDR3 region is CASSLRIGPNQPQHF. The CDR3 region has the DNA TGTGCCAGCAGCTTACGTATCGGGCCGAATCAGCCCCAGCATTTT.

The rearrangement links TRBV28 to TRBJ2-2; a possible D gene is TRBD2 (5 bases). The CDR3 contains 13 residues. V shed 6 bases and J shed 6 bases, with 11 bases lying between them. Looked up from germline, CDR1 is MDHEN and CDR2 is SYDVKM. This CDR3 is CASRNLASGELFF. The DNA for the CDR3 is TGTGCCAGCAGGAATCTAGCTTCCGGGGAGCTGTTTTTT.

This clonotype was recorded at least ten times. The chain carries TRBV3-1 and TRBJ1-2; D remains unclear. CDR3 size: 13 residues. Per the germline V gene, CDR1 is LGHDT and CDR2 is YNNKEL (reference sequence). V was clipped by 0 bases and J by 4 bases, with 6 bases between them. The CDR3, as DNA: TGTGCCAGCAGCCAAGAAGGACCCTATGGCTACACCTTC. Its protein product is CASSQEGPYGYTF.

J is TRBJ2-1 and V is TRBV12-3 or TRBV12-4, with D unresolved. The CDR3 length is 15 residues. Trimming took off 3 bases at V and 1 base at J, with 10 bases between the two ends. As DNA, the CDR3 is TGTGCCAGCAGTTTTGGTGCAGGTTCCTACAATGAGCAGTTCTTC. It is translated as CASSFGAGSYNEQFF.

Of note for this clonotype: A single base separates this from a much larger clone, so it may be a read error. V gene TRBV7-8 combines with J gene TRBJ1-3, with no clear D. The CDR3 loop spans 16 amino acids. The V gene's germline CDR1 is SGHVS and CDR2 FQNEAQ. DNA of the CDR3: TGTGCCAGCAGATTAGTTCGGGTCGGCTCTGGAAACACCATATATTTT. Encoded protein: CASRLVRVGSGNTIYF.

This clonotype was counted at least ten times. The rearrangement links TRBV20-1 to TRBJ1-3; no firm D call. Trimming took off 5 bases at V and 0 bases at J, with 14 bases between the two ends. Germline lookup yields CDR1 DFQATT and CDR2 SNEGSKA (reference sequence). This CDR3 comprises 15 residues. The CDR3 spells CSAAGLLSSGNTIYF. CDR3 nucleotides: TGCAGTGCTGCCGGACTGCTAAGCTCTGGAAACACCATATATTTT.

The V call is TRBV4-1, the J call TRBJ2-3, with 9 bases identical to TRBD2. With V trimmed by 0 bases and J by 2 bases, 6 bases remained unmatched. Germline CDR1 reads MGHRA; CDR2 reads YSYEKL. The CDR3 has 17 residues. For the CDR3, the DNA is TGCGCCAGCAGCCAAGATCTTAGCGGGGGATACACAGATACGCAGTATTTT. Its protein is CASSQDLSGGYTDTQYF.

The chain combines TRBV7-3 with TRBJ2-5, with TRBD1 as a possible D gene (6 bases). Germline V gene lookup returns CDR1 SGHTA and CDR2 FQGTGA. With 3 bases removed from V and 6 bases from J, the gap between germline ends came to 11 bases. This CDR3 spans 13 amino acids. This chain's CDR3 is CASSFWGRKTQYF. The CDR3 bases are TGTGCCAGCAGCTTTTGGGGGCGGAAGACCCAGTACTTC. Combining the CDR3 with reference TRBV7-3 and TRBJ2-5 gives the whole variable domain GAGVSQTPSNKVTEKGKYVELRCDPISGHTALYWYRQSLGQGPEFLIYFQGTGAADDSGLPNDRFFAVRPEGSVSTLKIQRTERGDSAVYLCASSFWGRKTQYFGPGTRLLVL.

V and J are TRBV6-1 and TRBJ2-3, with 11 bases fitting TRBD2. Trimming removed 4 bases from V and 8 bases from J; junction bases left unmatched: 5. This CDR3 region has 14 residues. Germline CDR1 is MNHNS and CDR2 is SASEGT. The CDR3 region has the DNA TGTGCCAGCAGTGTTAGCGGGGGGGCTACTACGCAGTATTTT. Its protein is CASSVSGGATTQYF.

This clonotype was found a few times. The chain couples TRBV5-1 to TRBJ2-3; D is possibly TRBD1 or TRBD2 (5 bases each). V gave up 4 bases and J gave up 2 bases, with 11 bases separating them. Germline V lookup: CDR1 SGHRS, CDR2 YFSETQ. The CDR3 consists of 14 residues. CDR3 amino acids: CASSTRDLTDTQYF. The CDR3 DNA reads TGCGCCAGCAGCACACGGGACCTCACAGATACGCAGTATTTT.

This clonotype has more than one count but fewer than ten. V and J are TRBV2 and TRBJ2-7; TRBD2 is a possible D gene (5 bases). The CDR3 has 13 amino acids. Germline values: CDR1 SNHLY, CDR2 FYNNEI. The V and J ends lost 5 bases and 3 bases respectively, with 11 bases between them. In DNA form, the CDR3 reads TGTGCCAGCAGTCGCCTGGACTTCTACGAGCAGTACTTC. Translated: CASSRLDFYEQYF.

This clonotype was detected ten times or more. The chain is built from TRBV2 and TRBJ1-1; D remains ambiguous. The CDR3 length is 13 residues. Looked up from germline, CDR1 is SNHLY and CDR2 is FYNNEI. V was clipped by 3 bases and J by 3 bases, with 8 bases between them. The CDR3 DNA reads as TGTGCCAGCAGTGATGGGATGGACACTGAAGCTTTCTTT. Translated: CASSDGMDTEAFF.

Ten or more counts support this clonotype. The chain links TRBV4-2 to TRBJ1-5; 9 positions agree with TRBD1. V lost 4 bases to trimming and J lost 3 bases; unmatched junction nucleotides: 13. This CDR3 spans 18 amino acids. CDR1 and CDR2 from the germline V gene are LGHNA and YNFKEQ. CDR3 nucleotides: TGTGCCAGCAGCCCACAAGTTCCCGGGACAGGGAACAATCAGCCCCAGCATTTT. This sequence encodes CASSPQVPGTGNNQPQHF.

In its sample, this clonotype was seen many times. The V gene is TRBV29-1, the J gene TRBJ1-2, with TRBD1 as a possible D gene (6 bases). CDR1 and CDR2 (germline): SQVTM, ANQGSEA. Trimming removed 4 bases at V and 3 bases at J, with 21 bases between. The CDR3 consists of 16 residues. This CDR3 is CSVVGLSGAQYYGYTF. CDR3 nucleotide sequence: TGCAGCGTTGTGGGGCTTTCGGGGGCTCAGTACTATGGCTACACCTTC.